This T cell receptor (beta chain) was identified during a study of cytomegalovirus exposure and HLA in healthy donors. General study points: The HLA-A and HLA-B alleles of most subjects were reportedly predicted accurately from TCR beta sequences. Rarity marked most TCR sequences, yet some public TCRs occurred in many donors. In a later analysis, most CMV-associated TCR beta chains appeared HLA-restricted.

Germline assignment: CDR1 SGHDT and CDR2 YYEEEE. The junction had 13 bases not matched to a gene; V was cut back by 7 bases and J by 0 bases. The CDR3 spans 16 residues. A remark on this clone: Its target is unknown.

At collection, donors were nominally healthy, but unrecorded immune exposures were probable. PCR employed 60 Vbeta and 13 Jbeta primers. Repertoires were generated with immunoSEQ multiplex PCR, while TCRdb's copy carries only in-frame clones and drops some. The data contain more than 40,000 clones, approximately 81% of them singletons. The receptor's source is a man aged 50-59 years in good health and CMV-seronegative. Sequenced material: PBMCs. The rearrangement uses TRBV5-6 and TRBJ2-7; TRBD2 matches 7 bases. The CDR3 DNA sequence: TGTGCCAGCGCCATTAGAGGGGCTAGCGGCTCCTACGAGCAGTACTTC. Its protein is CASAIRGASGSYEQYF.